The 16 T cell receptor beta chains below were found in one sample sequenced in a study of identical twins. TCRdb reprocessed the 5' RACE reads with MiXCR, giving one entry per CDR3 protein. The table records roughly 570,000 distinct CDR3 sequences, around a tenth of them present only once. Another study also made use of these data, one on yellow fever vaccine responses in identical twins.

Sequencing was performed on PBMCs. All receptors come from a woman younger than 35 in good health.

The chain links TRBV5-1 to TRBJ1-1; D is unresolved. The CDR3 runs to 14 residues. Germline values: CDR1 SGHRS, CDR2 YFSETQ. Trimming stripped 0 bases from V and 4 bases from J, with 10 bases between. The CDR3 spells CASSLDRVSTEAFF. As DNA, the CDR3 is TGCGCCAGCAGCTTGGACCGGGTCAGCACTGAAGCTTTCTTT.

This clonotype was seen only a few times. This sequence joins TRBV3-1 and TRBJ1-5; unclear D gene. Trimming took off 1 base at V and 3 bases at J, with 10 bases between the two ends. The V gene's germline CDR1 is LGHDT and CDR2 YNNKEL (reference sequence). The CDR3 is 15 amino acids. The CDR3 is CASSQVPGVNQPQHF. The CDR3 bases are TGTGCCAGCAGCCAAGTCCCCGGAGTCAATCAGCCCCAGCATTTT. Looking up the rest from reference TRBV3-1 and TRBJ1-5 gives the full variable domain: DTAVSQTPKYLVTQMGNDKSIKCEQNLGHDTMYWYKQDSKKFLKIMFSYNNKELIINETVPNRFSPKSPDKAHLNLHINSLELGDSAVYFCASSQVPGVNQPQHFGDGTRLSIL.

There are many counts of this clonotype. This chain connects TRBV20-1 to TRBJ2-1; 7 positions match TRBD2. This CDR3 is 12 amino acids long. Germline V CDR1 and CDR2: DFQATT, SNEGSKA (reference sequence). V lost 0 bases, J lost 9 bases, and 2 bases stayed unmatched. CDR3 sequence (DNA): TGCAGTGCTAGAGAGCGGGAGAGTGAGCAGTTCTTC. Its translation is CSARERESEQFF.

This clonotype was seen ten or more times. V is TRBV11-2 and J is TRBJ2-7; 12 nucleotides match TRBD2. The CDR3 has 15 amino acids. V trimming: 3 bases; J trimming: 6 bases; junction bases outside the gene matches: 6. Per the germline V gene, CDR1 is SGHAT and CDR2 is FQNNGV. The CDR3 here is CASSFRLAGESEQYF. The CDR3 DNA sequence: TGTGCCAGCAGCTTCAGACTAGCGGGAGAATCCGAGCAGTACTTC.

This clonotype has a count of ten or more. The CDR3 DNA sequence: TGTGCCATCAGTGAGGGGGCAGGGAATGAAAAACTGTTTTTT. Its translation is CAISEGAGNEKLFF. This rearrangement joins TRBV10-3 to TRBJ1-4; D might be TRBD1 (5 bases). Germline V gene lookup returns CDR1 ENHRY and CDR2 SYGVKD. The V and J ends lost 2 bases and 5 bases respectively, with 9 bases between them. The CDR3 extends over 14 amino acids.

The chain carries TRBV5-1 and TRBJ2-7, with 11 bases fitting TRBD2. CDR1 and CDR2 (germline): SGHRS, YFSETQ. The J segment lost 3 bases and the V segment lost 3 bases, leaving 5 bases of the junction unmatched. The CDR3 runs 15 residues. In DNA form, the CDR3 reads TGCGCCAGCAGCTCGGGACTAGCGGTACTCTACGAGCAGTACTTC. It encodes CASSSGLAVLYEQYF.

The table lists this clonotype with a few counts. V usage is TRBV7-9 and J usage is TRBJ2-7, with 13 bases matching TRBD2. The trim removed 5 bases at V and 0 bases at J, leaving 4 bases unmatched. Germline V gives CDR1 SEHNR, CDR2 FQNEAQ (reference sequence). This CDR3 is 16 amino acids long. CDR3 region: CASSRRTSGSSYEQYF. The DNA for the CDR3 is TGTGCCAGCAGCCGCAGGACTAGCGGGAGCTCCTACGAGCAGTACTTC.

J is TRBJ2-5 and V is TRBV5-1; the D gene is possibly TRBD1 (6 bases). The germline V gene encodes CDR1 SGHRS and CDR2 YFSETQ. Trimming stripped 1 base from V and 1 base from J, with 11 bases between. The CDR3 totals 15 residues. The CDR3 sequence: CASSLSPGAQETQYF. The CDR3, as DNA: TGCGCCAGCAGCTTGTCTCCAGGGGCCCAAGAGACCCAGTACTTC.

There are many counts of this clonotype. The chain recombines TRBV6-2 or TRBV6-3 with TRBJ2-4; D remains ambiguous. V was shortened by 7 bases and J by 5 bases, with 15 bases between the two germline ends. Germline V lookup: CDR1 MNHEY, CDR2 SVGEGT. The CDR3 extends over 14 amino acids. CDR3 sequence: CASNSWQTENIQYF. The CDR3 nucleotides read TGTGCCAGCAATTCTTGGCAGACCGAAAACATTCAGTACTTC.

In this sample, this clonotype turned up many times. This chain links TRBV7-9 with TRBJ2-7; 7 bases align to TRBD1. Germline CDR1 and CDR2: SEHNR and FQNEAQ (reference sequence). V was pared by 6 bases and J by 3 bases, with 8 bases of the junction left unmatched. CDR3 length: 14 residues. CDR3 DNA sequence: TGTGCCAGCAGTGGGCGTGCAGGGGGCTACGAGCAGTACTTC. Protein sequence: CASSGRAGGYEQYF.

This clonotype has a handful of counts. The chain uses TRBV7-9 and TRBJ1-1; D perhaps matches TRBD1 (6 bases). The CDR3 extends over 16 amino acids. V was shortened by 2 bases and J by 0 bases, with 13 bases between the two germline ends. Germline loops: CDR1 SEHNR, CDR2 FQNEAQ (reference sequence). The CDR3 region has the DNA TGTGCCAGCAGCTTACTCACAGGGTCGATGAACACTGAAGCTTTCTTT. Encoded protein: CASSLLTGSMNTEAFF.

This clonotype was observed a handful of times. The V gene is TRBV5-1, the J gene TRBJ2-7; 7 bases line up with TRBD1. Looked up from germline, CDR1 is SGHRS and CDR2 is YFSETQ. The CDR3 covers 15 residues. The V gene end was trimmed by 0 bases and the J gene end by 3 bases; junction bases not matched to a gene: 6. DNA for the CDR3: TGCGCCAGCAGCTTGGATGGACAGGACGGCTACGAGCAGTACTTC. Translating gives CASSLDGQDGYEQYF.

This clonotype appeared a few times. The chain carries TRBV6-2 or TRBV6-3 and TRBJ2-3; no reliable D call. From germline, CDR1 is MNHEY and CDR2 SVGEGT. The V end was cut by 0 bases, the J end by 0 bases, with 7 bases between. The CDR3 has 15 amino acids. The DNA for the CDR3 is TGTGCCAGCAGTTACTCGTTACAGAGCACAGATACGCAGTATTTT. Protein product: CASSYSLQSTDTQYF.

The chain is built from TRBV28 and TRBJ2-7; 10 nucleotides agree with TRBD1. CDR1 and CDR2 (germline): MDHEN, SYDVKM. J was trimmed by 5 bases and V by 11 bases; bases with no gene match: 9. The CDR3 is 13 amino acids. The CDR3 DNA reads TGTGCCGGAAGGGGGACAGGGGTTGACGAGCAGTACTTC. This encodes CAGRGTGVDEQYF.

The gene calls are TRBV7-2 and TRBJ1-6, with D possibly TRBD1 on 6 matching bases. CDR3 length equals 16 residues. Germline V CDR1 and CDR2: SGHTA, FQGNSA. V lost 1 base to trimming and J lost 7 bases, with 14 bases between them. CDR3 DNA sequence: TGTGCCAGCAGCTTAGGGGCTCGGGGGGGCAATTCACCCCTCCACTTT. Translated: CASSLGARGGNSPLHF.

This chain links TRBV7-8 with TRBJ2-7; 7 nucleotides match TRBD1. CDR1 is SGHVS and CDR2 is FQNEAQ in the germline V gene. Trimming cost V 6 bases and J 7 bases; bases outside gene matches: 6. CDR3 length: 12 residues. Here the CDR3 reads CASSRDSGEQYF. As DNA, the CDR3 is TGTGCCAGCAGTCGGGACAGTGGGGAGCAGTACTTC.